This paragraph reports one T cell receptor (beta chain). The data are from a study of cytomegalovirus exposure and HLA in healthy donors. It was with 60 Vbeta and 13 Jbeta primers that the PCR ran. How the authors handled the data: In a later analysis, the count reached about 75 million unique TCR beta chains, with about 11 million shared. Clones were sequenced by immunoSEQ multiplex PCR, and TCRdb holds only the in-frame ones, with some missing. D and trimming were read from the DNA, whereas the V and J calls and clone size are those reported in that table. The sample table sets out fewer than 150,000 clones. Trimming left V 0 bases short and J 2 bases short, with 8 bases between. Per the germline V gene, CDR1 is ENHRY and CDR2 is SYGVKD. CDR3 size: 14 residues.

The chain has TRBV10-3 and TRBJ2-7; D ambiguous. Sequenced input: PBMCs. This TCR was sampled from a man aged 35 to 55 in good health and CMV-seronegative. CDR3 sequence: CAISESRVAYEQYF. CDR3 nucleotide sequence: TGTGCCATCAGTGAGTCACGGGTAGCCTACGAGCAGTACTTC.